This entry features one T cell receptor beta chain sequence. Germline is not matched at one junction end, which may reflect a read error. This CDR3 has 18 amino acids. The germline V gene has CDR1 SGHAT and CDR2 FQNNGV. Unsorted whole blood supplied the RNA, and germline DNA was extracted too. These data originate in a study of tumor-infiltrating lymphocytes in primary liver carcinoma. A primer in the constant region served to generate TCR beta cDNA from 500 ng of total RNA. For TCR beta, libraries were produced by three nested multiplex PCR rounds using slightly modified ARM-PCR. In the first two PCR rounds, TRBV1-TRBV30 forward primers were paired with a C-beta reverse primer, and each round lasted around 10 cycles. TCRdb itself ran the multiplex PCR reads through MiXCR, one entry per CDR3 protein. The table lists about 200,000 distinct CDR3 sequences, 65% of them singletons.

The rearrangement joins TRBV11-2 to TRBJ2-2, with 8 bases lining up with TRBD1. The source is a woman aged 60 to 75 with primary liver carcinoma and hepatitis B virus infection. Sequencing used peripheral blood. The CDR3 DNA reads as TGTGCCAGAAGCTTACGGTTGGGTGGACAGGGCAACACCGGGGAGCTGTTTTTT. As protein: CARSLRLGGQGNTGELFF.